The clone carrying this T cell receptor (beta chain) was seen a single time. Its matching antigen is unknown. The sample is drawn from a study of T cell responses to AZD1222 COVID-19 vaccine. Points from the study as a whole: CD4 TCRs associated with vaccination spanned spike, dominating at 160-218 and 743-854. Per reports, nearly half of all spike-specific TCRs target regions that are unmutated in variants. Sampled repertoires all dated from after the peak T cell response. Donors were mostly white British, more females; clonal diversity possibly underestimated.

CDR1 is MNHEY, CDR2 SVGAGI, per germline. Between the trimmed V and J ends, which lost 10 bases and 5 bases, there was a span of 14 bases. This CDR3 spans 13 amino acids. Sequenced by immunoSEQ multiplex PCR; TCRdb stores in-frame clones only, minus some. The sample has about 140,000 clones, roughly 82% seen once. The specimen was peripheral blood, collected on day 0 of AZD1222 vaccination. The TCR was taken from an adult in good health. V usage is TRBV6-5 and J usage is TRBJ1-4; D gene unclear. The CDR3 sequence: CATLLDGNEKLFF. CDR3 DNA sequence: TGTGCCACCTTACTGGACGGGAATGAAAAACTGTTTTTT.